A selection of T cell receptor beta chains follows, all from one sample in a study of T cell responses to AZD1222 COVID-19 vaccine. Sequencing was performed with immunoSEQ multiplex PCR; in TCRdb, only in-frame clones are kept and a portion is missing. This sample has some 200,000 clones, with about 92% found just once. The starting material was peripheral blood, obtained 28 days after the second dose of the MenACWY control vaccine. The receptors shown here come from an adult who received the MenACWY meningococcal vaccine as a control. Each CDR3 is given without its conserved first and last residue.

TRBV19 ASSMEPGDFGDGYT
TRBV5-8 ASNLLTTGVYSPLH
TRBV9 ASSVTTAAIYEQY
TRBV5-1 ASSFTAGAVNAYEQY
TRBV10-2 ASSGRGAQVLEAF
TRBV6-5 ASSTRGFEKLF
TRBV7-2 ASSFYGNTEAF
TRBV6-4 ASGPTAASDEQF
TRBV4-2 ASSQDGQQETQY
TRBV9 ASSVRMDTEAF
TRBV3-1/TRBV3-2 ASSHKRKGQGQPQH
TRBV10-1 ASSRTSGIYNEQF
TRBV7-2 ASSSSLAIRTDTQY
TRBV7-8 ASSLSWAGELF
TRBV29-1 SVGPGQPTYEQY
TRBV4-2 ASSQWTGGDEKLF
TRBV27 ASSLPPTGFYNSPLH
TRBV27 ASSPIERSETQY
TRBV2 ASSGGTAYGYT
TRBV19 ASSARTLGYT
TRBV9 ASSARTSGTDTQY
TRBV6-6 ASSYTESSGNTIY
TRBV6-2/TRBV6-3 ASSSGTTYNEQF
TRBV19 ASNWGGLNQPQH
TRBV11-3 ASSFLLAEGSGANVLT
TRBV2 ASRILASSSEQY
TRBV3-1/TRBV3-2 ASSLGTARRYGYT
TRBV19 ASSILRRSSYNSPLH